These 24 T cell receptor beta chains came from one sample sequenced in a study of cytomegalovirus exposure and HLA in healthy donors. The PCR had 60 Vbeta and 13 Jbeta primers. Assay: immunoSEQ multiplex PCR; the TCRdb copy retains only in-frame clones and omits some. The repertoire includes 100,000 to 150,000 clones, less than 80% of them detected once, and roughly 3.5% sits in the top ten. Specimen: PBMCs. The receptors here all came from a woman between 50 and 59 years old in good health and CMV-seronegative.

The chain joins TRBV7-9 to TRBJ1-5; 7 bases map to TRBD1. The CDR3 consists of 17 residues. CDR1 and CDR2 from the germline V gene are SEHNR and FQNEAQ (reference sequence). V dropped 7 bases and J dropped 0; count of bases not matched to a gene: 12. The CDR3 bases are TGTGCCAGCAACCCGGACAGGCGATCTAATAGCAATCAGCCCCAGCATTTT. Its translation: CASNPDRRSNSNQPQHF.

V usage is TRBV6-6 and J usage is TRBJ1-4; D remains unclear. CDR1 is MNHNY and CDR2 is SVGAGI in the germline V gene (reference sequence). V lost 1 base and J lost 8, with 8 bases in between. The CDR3 runs to 13 residues. CDR3 sequence reads: CASSYFLGEKLFF. As DNA, the CDR3 is TGTGCCAGCAGTTACTTCCTGGGCGAAAAACTGTTTTTT.

The V call is TRBV5-1, the J call TRBJ2-7, with 15 bases matching TRBD2. Germline-derived CDR1 and CDR2 are SGHRS and YFSETQ. The junction had 2 bases not matched to a gene; V was cut back by 0 bases and J by 4 bases. The CDR3 runs to 16 residues. The CDR3 region is CASSLGTSGRGYEQYF. The CDR3 DNA reads TGCGCCAGCAGCTTGGGGACTAGCGGGAGGGGGTACGAGCAGTACTTC.

This chain uses TRBV6-5 with TRBJ2-3; D may be TRBD1 (6 bases). This CDR3 spans 14 amino acids. Germline assignment: CDR1 MNHEY and CDR2 SVGAGI. V was pared by 6 bases and J by 1 base, with 11 bases between. CDR3 DNA sequence: TGTGCCAGCAGGAGTGGACAGCGCACAGATACGCAGTATTTT. This codes for CASRSGQRTDTQYF.

This sequence joins TRBV2 and TRBJ2-5; the match to TRBD1 covers 8 bases. The DNA end favors TRBJ2-7, so the J call may be wrong. The CDR3 is 14 amino acids. CDR1 and CDR2 from the germline V gene are SNHLY and FYNNEI. CDR3 residues: CASMGRGQTYEQYF. For the CDR3, the DNA is TGTGCCAGCATGGGCAGGGGGCAAACCTACGAGCAGTACTTC.

This chain links TRBV28 with TRBJ2-1; tentative D call: TRBD2 (6 bases). Germline V CDR1 and CDR2: MDHEN, SYDVKM. The V and J ends lost 3 bases and 2 bases respectively, with 14 bases between them. This CDR3 region has 16 residues. CDR3 bases: TGTGCCAGCAGTTTCATCCTCGGCGGGGCCTACAATGAGCAGTTCTTC. This gives the protein CASSFILGGAYNEQFF.

This chain links TRBV19 with TRBJ1-4, with a weak D call TRBD1 (5 bases). Germline-derived CDR1 and CDR2 are LNHDA and SQIVND (reference sequence). The CDR3 contains 14 residues. Trimming took off 4 bases at V and 4 bases at J, with 10 bases between the two ends. The CDR3 nucleotides are TGTGCCAGTAGTAGGGGGGAGGATAATGAAAAACTGTTTTTT. This gives the protein CASSRGEDNEKLFF.

This sequence joins TRBV30 and TRBJ1-1, with TRBD1 as a possible D gene (6 bases). CDR1 and CDR2 (germline): GTSNPN, SVGIG (reference sequence). With 4 bases removed from V and 6 bases from J, the gap between germline ends came to 12 bases. The CDR3 is made up of 12 amino acids. The CDR3 here is CAWKNRVAEAFF. CDR3 in DNA: TGTGCCTGGAAGAACAGGGTGGCTGAAGCTTTCTTT.

The chain has TRBV7-3 and TRBJ1-1, with no clear D. V lost 3 bases and J 10 bases, leaving 12 bases between the germline ends. CDR1 and CDR2 from the germline V gene are SGHTA and FQGTGA. CDR3 length: 12 residues. CDR3 protein: CASSFPGSLAFF. The CDR3 DNA is TGTGCCAGCAGCTTCCCGGGGTCGCTAGCTTTCTTT.

This chain's CDR3 is CATSREGLAGDTQYF. The CDR3 DNA is TGTGCCACCAGCAGAGAGGGACTAGCGGGCGATACGCAGTATTTT. This chain uses TRBV15 with TRBJ2-3, with 12 positions matching TRBD2. V was pared by 0 bases and J by 6 bases, with 1 base of the junction left unmatched. CDR3 size: 15 residues. Germline V gives CDR1 LNHNV, CDR2 YYDKDF (reference sequence).

This clone turned up a few times. V is TRBV5-5 and J is TRBJ2-1, with 10 bases that match TRBD2. The CDR3 runs to 13 residues. The germline CDR1 and CDR2 sequences are SGHKS and YYEKEE (reference sequence). V lost 4 bases and J lost 6; bases outside the gene matches: 1. CDR3 sequence: CASSRTSGNEQFF. The CDR3 DNA sequence: TGTGCCAGCAGCCGGACTAGCGGCAATGAGCAGTTCTTC.

The chain links TRBV9 to TRBJ2-1; 11 nucleotides align to TRBD2. The CDR3 is 16 amino acids. Per germline, CDR1 SGDLS and CDR2 YYNGEE. V was clipped by 3 bases and J by 4 bases; unmatched bases: 6. As DNA, the CDR3 is TGTGCCAGCAGCGACACCGGGACTAGCGGTTACAATGAGCAGTTCTTC. Protein sequence: CASSDTGTSGYNEQFF.

The genes are TRBV15 and TRBJ2-7; D unclear. Germline V gene data show CDR1 as LNHNV and CDR2 as YYDKDF (reference sequence). The CDR3 has 14 residues. The V end was cut by 1 base, the J end by 2 bases, with 9 bases between. CDR3 DNA sequence: TGTGCCACCAGCAGAGTGGCAGAACCCTACGAGCAGTACTTC. This codes for CATSRVAEPYEQYF.

V gene TRBV19 combines with J gene TRBJ2-7; 7 bases align to TRBD1. Germline V gene sequence: CDR1 LNHDA, CDR2 SQIVND (reference sequence). Unmatched junction bases numbered 9, after V lost 9 bases and J lost 1 base. CDR3 length: 14 residues. CDR3 region: CASFSRDSSYEQYF. CDR3 bases: TGTGCCAGCTTTTCCCGGGACAGTTCCTACGAGCAGTACTTC. The entire variable domain, with the rest obtained from reference TRBV19 and TRBJ2-7, is as follows: DGGITQSPKYLFRKEGQNVTLSCEQNLNHDAMYWYRQDPGQGLRLIYYSQIVNDFQKGDIAEGYSVSREKKESFPLTVTSAQKNPTAFYLCASFSRDSSYEQYFGPGTRLTVT.

The chain has TRBV18 and TRBJ2-3; D may be TRBD1 (6 bases). The germline CDR1 and CDR2 sequences are KGHSH and LQKENI. The V and J ends lost 3 bases and 1 base respectively, with 14 bases between them. This CDR3 comprises 16 residues. CDR3 DNA: TGTGCCAGCTCACCTAAAACAGGGTTCGGCACAGATACGCAGTATTTT. Residues: CASSPKTGFGTDTQYF. Full variable domain (missing parts from reference TRBV18 and TRBJ2-3): NAGVMQNPRHLVRRRGQEARLRCSPMKGHSHVYWYRQLPEEGLKFMVYLQKENIIDESGMPKERFSAEFPKEGPSILRIQQVVRGDSAAYFCASSPKTGFGTDTQYFGPGTRLTVL.

This rearrangement joins TRBV5-8 to TRBJ1-2; TRBD1 might be the D (5 bases). Germline-derived CDR1 and CDR2 are SGHTS and YDEGEE. The CDR3 contains 13 residues. The V and J ends lost 5 bases and 4 bases respectively, with 12 bases between them. In DNA, the CDR3 is TGTGCCAGCAGGCCGACAGTCATCTATGGCTACACCTTC. It specifies CASRPTVIYGYTF.

The chain joins TRBV6-5 to TRBJ1-5; D is unresolved. V was clipped by 5 bases and J by 7 bases, with 12 bases between them. The germline V gene has CDR1 MNHEY and CDR2 SVGAGI. The CDR3 has 13 amino acids. CDR3 sequence reads: CASSEGPTQPQHF. CDR3 DNA: TGTGCCAGCAGTGAGGGTCCAACGCAGCCCCAGCATTTT.

The chain couples TRBV7-2 to TRBJ2-6; TRBD2 matches 8 bases. The CDR3 consists of 17 residues. Per the germline V gene, CDR1 is SGHTA and CDR2 is FQGNSA. V lost 1 base, J lost 0 bases, and 2 bases stayed unmatched. DNA for the CDR3: TGTGCCAGCAGCTTAGTAGCGGGAACCTCTGGGGCCAACGTCCTGACTTTC. Its protein product is CASSLVAGTSGANVLTF.

This clone was detected only a few times. The rearrangement links TRBV30 to TRBJ2-1, with a tentative D call TRBD2 (7 bases). Between the trimmed V and J ends, which lost 0 bases and 4 bases, there was a span of 16 bases. The CDR3 is made up of 16 amino acids. The V gene's germline CDR1 is GTSNPN and CDR2 SVGIG (reference sequence). CDR3 loop: CAWSVRGGTPYNEQFF. The CDR3 nucleotides are TGTGCCTGGAGTGTAAGGGGGGGGACTCCTTACAATGAGCAGTTCTTC. Drawing the rest from reference TRBV30 and TRBJ2-1, the complete variable domain is SQTIHQWPATLVQPVGSPLSLECTVEGTSNPNLYWYRQAAGRGLQLLFYSVGIGQISSEVPQNLSASRPQDRQFILSSKKLLLSDSGFYLCAWSVRGGTPYNEQFFGPGTRLTVL.

The rearrangement uses TRBV28 and TRBJ2-1; D is perhaps TRBD2 (6 bases). Germline CDR1 and CDR2: MDHEN and SYDVKM. V lost 5 bases and J lost 5, with 13 bases in between. This CDR3 is 14 amino acids long. CDR3 DNA: TGTGCCAGCAGTGATAGCGGAACCCACAATGAGCAGTTCTTC. Residues: CASSDSGTHNEQFF.

V usage is TRBV30 and J usage is TRBJ1-4; D is perhaps TRBD1 (5 bases). Germline loops: CDR1 GTSNPN, CDR2 SVGIG (reference sequence). This CDR3 has 15 residues. V was cut by 0 bases and J by 0 bases, with 8 bases left in between. The CDR3 spells CAWSVQAATNEKLFF. The CDR3, as DNA: TGTGCCTGGAGTGTACAGGCAGCAACTAATGAAAAACTGTTTTTT. The entire variable domain, with the rest obtained from reference TRBV30 and TRBJ1-4, is as follows: SQTIHQWPATLVQPVGSPLSLECTVEGTSNPNLYWYRQAAGRGLQLLFYSVGIGQISSEVPQNLSASRPQDRQFILSSKKLLLSDSGFYLCAWSVQAATNEKLFFGSGTQLSVL.

This rearrangement joins TRBV28 to TRBJ2-3; D is uncertain. The CDR3 extends over 17 amino acids. Germline CDR1 is MDHEN and CDR2 is SYDVKM. The CDR3 region has the DNA TGTACCAACCCCCCTACCACAGAAAGAGATTGCGCAGATACGCAGTATTTT. This translates into CTNPPTTERDCADTQYF. Using reference TRBV28 and TRBJ2-3 for the parts outside the CDR3, the full variable domain is DVKVTQSSRYLVKRTGEKVFLECVQDMDHENMFWYRQDPGLGLRLIYFSYDVKMKEKGDIPEGYSVSREKKERFSLILESASTNQTSMYLCTNPPTTERDCADTQYFGPGTRLTVL.

V is TRBV6-5 and J is TRBJ1-3; 7 positions match TRBD1. Germline-derived CDR1 and CDR2 are MNHEY and SVGAGI. The CDR3 length is 15 residues. V lost 5 bases to trimming and J lost 2 bases; unmatched junction nucleotides: 6. The CDR3 region has the DNA TGTGCCAGCAGTACAAAGGGGGCGACTGGAAACACCATATATTTT. This encodes CASSTKGATGNTIYF.

This chain joins TRBV19 and TRBJ1-4; 7 nucleotides agree with TRBD1. The CDR3 runs 14 residues. V was pared by 7 bases and J by 7 bases, with 9 bases of the junction left unmatched. The germline gives CDR1 LNHDA, CDR2 SQIVND (reference sequence). The CDR3 nucleotides read TGTGCCAGTAAACTTCAGGGGGATGTTGAAAAACTGTTTTTT. Translation gives CASKLQGDVEKLFF.